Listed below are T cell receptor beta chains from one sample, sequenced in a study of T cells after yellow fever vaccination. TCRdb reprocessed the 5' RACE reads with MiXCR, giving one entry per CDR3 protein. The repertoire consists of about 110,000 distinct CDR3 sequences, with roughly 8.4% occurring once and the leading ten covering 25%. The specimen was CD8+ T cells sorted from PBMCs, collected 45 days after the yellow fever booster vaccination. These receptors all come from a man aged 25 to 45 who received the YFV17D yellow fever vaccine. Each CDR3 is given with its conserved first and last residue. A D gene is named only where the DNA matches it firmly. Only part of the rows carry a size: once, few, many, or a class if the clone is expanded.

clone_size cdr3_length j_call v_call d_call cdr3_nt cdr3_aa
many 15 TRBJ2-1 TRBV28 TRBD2 TGTGCCAGCAGCTCCCTTGGCGGGGGGTGGGATGAGCAGTTCTTC CASSSLGGGWDEQFF
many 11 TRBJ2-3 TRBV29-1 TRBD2 TGCACGACTAGCAGTGCAGATACGCAGTATTTT CTTSSADTQYF
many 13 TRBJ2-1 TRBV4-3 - TGCGCCAGCAGCCACTGGTCGGACAATGAGCAGTTCTTC CASSHWSDNEQFF
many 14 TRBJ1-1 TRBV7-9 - TGTGCCAGCAGCTCACCGCTGGCAGCCACTGAAGCTTTCTTT CASSSPLAATEAFF
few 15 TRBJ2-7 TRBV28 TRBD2 TGTGCCAGCAGCTTGGCGGGGGGGGAGGCCTACGAGCAGTACTTC CASSLAGGEAYEQYF
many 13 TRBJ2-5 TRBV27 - TGTGCCAGCAGTTTATGGGGAAAAGAGACCCAGTACTTC CASSLWGKETQYF
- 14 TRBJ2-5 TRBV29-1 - TGCAGCGTTGAAGATCCAGGGCTCGGAGAGACCCAGTACTTC CSVEDPGLGETQYF
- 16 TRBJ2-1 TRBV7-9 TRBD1 TGTGCCAGCAGCTCGCACGGACAGGGGGAATACAATGAGCAGTTCTTC CASSSHGQGEYNEQFF
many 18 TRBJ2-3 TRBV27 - TGTGCCAGCAGTTTATCTCCTCACGGGGCTGTTGGCACAGATACGCAGTATTTT CASSLSPHGAVGTDTQYF
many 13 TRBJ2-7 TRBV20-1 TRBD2 TGCAGTGCTAGGGGACTAGATCCGAACGAGCAGTACTTC CSARGLDPNEQYF